This TCR beta chain stems from a study of cytomegalovirus exposure and HLA in healthy donors. Regarding the study as a whole: The study listed 150 to 200 cytomegalovirus-associated TCR beta chains. Rarity held for most TCR sequences, but there were some public TCRs that occurred in many donors.

Germline V gives CDR1 MNHEY, CDR2 SVGAGI. CDR3 length: 12 amino acids. V lost 6 bases to trimming and J lost 8 bases; unmatched junction nucleotides: 6. The PCR made use of 60 Vbeta and 13 Jbeta primers. Only in-frame clones appear in the TCRdb table, and some are missing; sequencing was by immunoSEQ multiplex PCR. The sample has around 200,000 clones, around 83% seen once. This clone came up once. Its antigen is undetermined. The specimen was PBMCs. The sequence was collected from a man aged 45-65 years in good health and CMV-seronegative. The genes are TRBV6-5 and TRBJ1-1; the match to TRBD1 covers 7 bases. The CDR3, as DNA: TGTGCCAGCAGCCGTATACAGGGGGAAGCTTTCTTT. Protein: CASSRIQGEAFF.